The 23 T cell receptor beta chains presented below share a single source sample, sequenced in a study of Ad26.COV2.S vaccination and SARS-CoV-2 variants. TCRdb keeps only in-frame clones here, not all; method: immunoSEQ multiplex PCR. The top ten clones hold about 10% of a sample with around 300,000 clones, 70% to 90% of them seen once. The treatment is: about 20 received Ad26.COV2.S at low or high dose, single or two shots; about 5 received placebo; per-sample allocation not given. The investigators took samples on day 63 after the first vaccine or placebo injection. The input for sequencing was peripheral blood, taken in a trial of Ad26.COV2.S vaccine versus placebo. The receptors stem from a person aged 18 to 59 who received the Ad26.COV2.S COVID-19 vaccine or a placebo.

The rearrangement joins TRBV25-1 to TRBJ2-3; no reliable D call. The germline CDR1 and CDR2 sequences are MGHDK and SYGVNS. The CDR3 extends over 14 amino acids. V lost 6 bases and J lost 3, with 13 bases in between. The CDR3: CASSVGFVTDTQYF. Written as DNA, the CDR3 is TGTGCCAGCAGCGTGGGCTTTGTAACAGATACGCAGTATTTT.

The rearrangement uses TRBV11-2 and TRBJ1-4; D gene ambiguous. The CDR3 contains 13 residues. The germline CDR1 and CDR2 sequences are SGHAT and FQNNGV. Trimming shortened V by 3 bases and J by 10 bases, and 12 bases separated the two germline ends. CDR3 amino acids: CASSLGSSRKLFF. The CDR3 DNA sequence: TGTGCCAGCAGCTTGGGGAGTTCCCGAAAACTGTTTTTT.

The genes are TRBV5-1 and TRBJ2-2, with TRBD2 as a possible D gene (6 bases). Per germline, CDR1 SGHRS and CDR2 YFSETQ. This CDR3 comprises 15 residues. The V end was cut by 2 bases, the J end by 0 bases, with 8 bases between. The CDR3 spells CASSFGGTNTGELFF. DNA for the CDR3: TGCGCCAGCAGCTTTGGGGGGACGAACACCGGGGAGCTGTTTTTT.

The chain joins TRBV13 to TRBJ1-1; D uncertain. Trimming cost V 2 bases and J 7 bases, with 8 bases left between them. CDR3 length equals 12 residues. Germline V lookup: CDR1 PRHDT, CDR2 FYEKMQ (reference sequence). The CDR3 sequence is CASSLKVGEAFF. The CDR3 DNA is TGTGCCAGCAGCTTAAAGGTCGGTGAAGCTTTCTTT.

The V and J genes are TRBV27 and TRBJ2-7, with 10 nucleotides matching TRBD1. After removal of 3 bases from V and 4 bases from J, the junction contained 3 bases not matched to a gene. The CDR3 spans 14 residues. CDR1 and CDR2 (germline): MNHEY, SMNVEV (reference sequence). The CDR3 region is CASSFRGQGYEQYF. In nucleotides, the CDR3 is TGTGCCAGCAGTTTCCGGGGACAGGGGTACGAGCAGTACTTC.

The rearrangement uses TRBV2 and TRBJ1-1, with D unclear. From germline, CDR1 is SNHLY and CDR2 FYNNEI. V shed 4 bases and J shed 5 bases, with 8 bases lying between them. CDR3 length equals 12 residues. The CDR3 bases are TGTGCCAGCAGTGGGGTTGAGACTGAAGCTTTCTTT. Its translation is CASSGVETEAFF.

The rearrangement uses TRBV10-2 and TRBJ1-2; D not certain. CDR1 and CDR2 from the germline V gene are WSHSY and SAAADI. Trimming removed 2 bases from V and 0 bases from J, with 4 bases in between. The CDR3 runs to 13 residues. CDR3 region: CASSEAANYGYTF. The CDR3 nucleotides are TGCGCCAGCAGTGAGGCAGCTAACTATGGCTACACCTTC.

The chain employs TRBV18 and TRBJ1-1; perhaps TRBD1 as D (6 bases). The V and J ends lost 6 bases and 1 base respectively, with 12 bases between them. Germline values: CDR1 KGHSH, CDR2 LQKENI. The CDR3 sequence is 14 residues long. The CDR3 loop is CASSVDSSNTEAFF. The CDR3, as DNA: TGTGCCAGCTCCGTGGACAGTTCGAACACTGAAGCTTTCTTT.

V is TRBV6-5 and J is TRBJ1-4, with 8 nucleotides matching TRBD1. V was pared by 6 bases and J by 4 bases, with 4 bases of the junction left unmatched. The CDR3 has 14 residues. Germline V lookup: CDR1 MNHEY, CDR2 SVGAGI. DNA of the CDR3: TGTGCCAGCAGAGACAGGGGCGATAATGAAAAACTGTTTTTT. Protein product: CASRDRGDNEKLFF.

The chain couples TRBV5-4 to TRBJ2-7, with 8 bases aligning to TRBD2. The CDR3 loop spans 15 amino acids. Germline V lookup: CDR1 SGHNT, CDR2 YYREEE (reference sequence). With 4 bases clipped from V and 6 bases from J, the junction kept 12 bases outside the gene matches. The CDR3 coding sequence is TGTGCCAGCAGCGTCGAGGCCGGGACTAGTCGCGAGCAGTACTTC. This gives the protein CASSVEAGTSREQYF.

The chain combines TRBV10-3 with TRBJ2-1, with 7 bases aligning to TRBD2. Per germline, CDR1 ENHRY and CDR2 SYGVKD. J gave up 4 bases and V 4 bases, and 4 bases lay outside the gene matches. This CDR3 has 14 amino acids. As DNA, the CDR3 is TGTGCCATCAGTGGCGGGAGCCGGTACAATGAGCAGTTCTTC. It specifies CAISGGSRYNEQFF.

V is TRBV6-5 and J is TRBJ1-3; D unresolved. The germline gives CDR1 MNHEY, CDR2 SVGAGI. Trimming removed 0 bases from V and 2 bases from J, with 8 bases in between. The CDR3 is 15 amino acids. In nucleotides, the CDR3 is TGTGCCAGCAGTTACTCGATGGCTACTGGAAACACCATATATTTT. Translated, it gives CASSYSMATGNTIYF.

The chain couples TRBV3-1 (or the pseudogene TRBV3-2) to TRBJ2-1, with TRBD2 matching 11 bases. Per germline, CDR1 LGHDT and CDR2 YNNKEL (reference sequence). V shed 5 bases and J 7 bases; nucleotides not matched to a gene: 7. The CDR3 sequence is 15 residues long. The chain's CDR3 is CASSKRVAGGNEQFF. The CDR3 DNA reads TGTGCCAGCAGCAAAAGGGTAGCGGGAGGGAATGAGCAGTTCTTC.

The chain carries TRBV5-1 and TRBJ2-4, with TRBD1 identical over 9 bases. This CDR3 has 15 residues. Losses at the gene ends were 4 bases for V and 0 bases for J; bases not matched to a gene: 2. CDR1 is SGHRS and CDR2 is YFSETQ in the germline V gene. CDR3 region: CASSPDRGAKNIQYF. The CDR3 bases are TGCGCCAGCAGCCCGGACAGGGGAGCCAAAAACATTCAGTACTTC.

This clone was counted a few times. V gene TRBV27 combines with J gene TRBJ1-2, with D unresolved. V lost 5 bases and J 1 base, leaving 11 bases between the germline ends. Per germline, CDR1 MNHEY and CDR2 SMNVEV (reference sequence). CDR3 length: 14 residues. The CDR3 here is CASSAGGINYGYTF. The CDR3 bases are TGTGCCAGCAGTGCGGGAGGGATTAACTATGGCTACACCTTC.

As for this clone: The sample has other DNA sequences that encode this CDR3 too. The DNA of the CDR3 is TGTGCCAGCTCAGCCACAGATACGCAGTATTTT. Translated, it gives CASSATDTQYF. This chain links TRBV18 with TRBJ2-3; D not resolved. CDR1 is KGHSH, CDR2 LQKENI, per germline. V dropped 5 bases and J dropped 2 bases, with 2 bases sitting between them. This CDR3 contains 11 residues.

This clone was seen more than once but under ten times. The genes are TRBV19 and TRBJ1-4; no clear D gene. Per the germline V gene, CDR1 is LNHDA and CDR2 is SQIVND (reference sequence). The germline V and J ends were trimmed by 4 bases and 7 bases, with 7 bases remaining between them. The CDR3 runs 12 residues. CDR3 protein: CASSTIPEKLFF. The CDR3 DNA follows: TGTGCCAGTAGTACGATACCTGAAAAACTGTTTTTT.

The chain recombines TRBV28 with TRBJ1-2; D might be TRBD1 (6 bases). The germline V gene has CDR1 MDHEN and CDR2 SYDVKM. This CDR3 spans 13 amino acids. Deletions cut 7 bases from V and 4 bases from J, with 13 bases between. This CDR3 reads CASTLRGGYGYTF. CDR3 DNA sequence: TGTGCCAGCACCCTGAGGGGGGGCTATGGCTACACCTTC.

This clone was picked up a small number of times. CDR3 in amino acids: CASSLQSGATYEQYF. The CDR3 region has the DNA TGTGCCAGCAGCTTACAGTCGGGGGCGACCTACGAGCAGTACTTC. This chain connects TRBV6-4 to TRBJ2-7; the D call may be TRBD1 or TRBD2 (6 bases each). This CDR3 has 15 residues. The V end lost 6 bases, the J end lost 2 bases, and 17 bases lay between the germline ends. The V gene's germline CDR1 is MRHNA and CDR2 SNTAGT.

The rearrangement links TRBV7-9 to TRBJ2-1; 10 bases match TRBD2. Germline assignment: CDR1 SEHNR and CDR2 FQNEAQ (reference sequence). Trimming at V came to 4 bases and at J to 2 bases, leaving 5 bases not matched to a gene. The length of the CDR3 is 16 residues. The DNA of the CDR3 is TGTGCCAGCAGCTCCAATCTAGCGGGGGCCTACAATGAGCAGTTCTTC. It yields the protein CASSSNLAGAYNEQFF.

V is TRBV6-2 or TRBV6-3 and J is TRBJ2-1; TRBD2 matches at 14 bases. CDR3 length: 19 residues. Trimming took 0 bases from V and 8 from J; bases not matched to a gene: 12. Per the germline V gene, CDR1 is MNHEY and CDR2 is SVGEGT. CDR3 nucleotides: TGTGCCAGCAGTTACTCGATAGCGACTAGCGGGGGGGCTTGGGATGAGCAGTTCTTC. Translation gives CASSYSIATSGGAWDEQFF.

This chain's CDR3 is CTSSQRDALGTNEKLFF. The CDR3, as DNA: TGCACCAGCAGCCAAAGAGACGCCTTGGGAACTAATGAAAAACTGTTTTTT. V and J are TRBV1 and TRBJ1-4. TRBV1 is a pseudogene segment. CDR3 size: 17 residues.

This clone was detected once. The chain employs TRBV7-2 and TRBJ2-2; D remains ambiguous. Germline CDR1 is SGHTA and CDR2 is FQGNSA. Trimming cost V 4 bases and J 4 bases, with 16 bases left between them. CDR3 length equals 16 residues. The CDR3 coding sequence is TGTGCCAGCAGCTCAGTACTGCTACTCACCACCGGGGAGCTGTTTTTT. Amino acid sequence: CASSSVLLLTTGELFF.